Sequencing of this T cell receptor beta chain was carried out in a study of T cell clonotyping in hematopoietic cell transplantation. This clone was found once. The CDR3 has 15 amino acids. Per germline, CDR1 MDHEN and CDR2 SYDVKM. V was pared by 4 bases and J by 0 bases, with 7 bases between. Clones were sequenced by immunoSEQ multiplex PCR, and TCRdb holds only the in-frame ones, with some missing. The sample includes some 8,400 clones, about 89% of them seen just once. This rearrangement joins TRBV28 to TRBJ1-6; D is possibly TRBD1 (5 bases). Material: peripheral blood mononuclear cells, obtained at the time of graft-versus-host disease after allogeneic stem cell transplant. The receptor's source is a male patient aged 60-69 years who had an allogeneic stem cell transplant from a related donor, so the T cells may come from the graft donor. Some clones in this sample may be carry-over from other donors' samples. The CDR3 loop reads CASSSGSSYNSPLHF. The CDR3, as DNA: TGTGCCAGCAGTTCAGGGAGCTCCTATAATTCACCCCTCCACTTT. The full variable domain, its missing parts supplied by reference TRBV28 and TRBJ1-6, is DVKVTQSSRYLVKRTGEKVFLECVQDMDHENMFWYRQDPGLGLRLIYFSYDVKMKEKGDIPEGYSVSREKKERFSLILESASTNQTSMYLCASSSGSSYNSPLHFGNGTRLTVT.